This record concerns one T cell receptor (beta chain) sequence. It lacks a known antigen. No much larger clonotype is one base removed from it; base qualities were not supplied. The data are from a study of glioma-infiltrating T cells after dendritic cell vaccination (dated by TCRdb to the mid-2010s). Concerning the study at large: The cohort included around 15 glioblastoma patients drawn from Phase I and II dendritic cell vaccination trials, of whom 9 were newly diagnosed and 6 had recurrent disease. Patients received three intradermal dendritic cell vaccine injections at biweekly intervals in the arm below the axilla. Survival after dendritic cell vaccination was correlated with TCR sequencing metrics, including TIL content and tumor-blood repertoire overlap. The vaccine consisted of monocyte-derived dendritic cells cultured less than 9 days with IL-4 and GM-CSF, then pulsed overnight with autologous tumor lysate. Patients received autologous tumor lysate-pulsed dendritic cell vaccination between about 2003 and 2012. In glioblastoma patients vaccinated with dendritic cells, deep sequencing of TCR beta CDR3 regions served to measure the amount of tumor-infiltrating lymphocytes and to compare repertoires between tumor and blood.

The V and J ends are trimmed by 8 bases and 0 bases, leaving 11 bases between them. There are 14 amino acids in the CDR3, from cysteine to phenylalanine inclusive. Only the CDR3 region is kept as DNA, spanning 42 bases read in frame from base 1. CDR1 is given as SNHLY and CDR2 as FYNNEI, both from the germline V gene. Using the immunoSEQ assay, TCRB CDR3 regions were amplified from approximately 2.1 micrograms of genomic DNA, or from all available DNA when less than that was on hand. Multiplex PCR used 60 forward primers for TCR V beta segments and 13 reverse primers for J beta segments. To estimate the number of reads per starting template, synthetic control templates were added to each sample at limiting dilution. The Illumina HiSeq System generated sequencing reads of 87 bp. In the source study's methods: To remove PCR and sequencing errors, closely related sequences were merged with a nearest neighbor algorithm. TCR overlap was measured as the percentage of unique tumor TCR beta sequences also present in the same patient's peripheral blood. TCRdb retrieved this table from immuneACCESS and kept in-frame rearrangements only. Not all clones are present; in checked studies, unresolved V genes account for under half, and no reason is known for the remainder. For V, J and clone size, that table is used; D and trimming come from the DNA. The sample table holds about 92,000 clones, of which 85% to 90% were seen once. The ten largest make up 15% to 19% of the sample.

Patients were selected on the basis of adequate residual fresh-frozen tumor tissue and more than two years of available survival data. An isocitrate dehydrogenase mutation was not carried by any of the glioblastoma patients, although molecular status was otherwise variable. PBMC collection took place before vaccination, two weeks after the third vaccination, and at tumor progression if progression occurred. The Qiagen DNeasy Blood extraction Kit was used to extract genomic DNA. The investigation overall reported the following: After dendritic cell vaccination, a higher estimated pretreatment TIL content predicted longer time to progression and longer overall survival. The cohort was small and heterogeneous, only a few patients had full blood and tumor sets, and even fewer had initial-recurrent tumor pairs. The three-group TCR overlap response model was described as speculative and requiring prospective validation. TCR clonality showed no direct relationship with survival, which suggests that a diverse polyclonal response may be important.

This sample comprised blood, obtained before dendritic cell vaccination. This sequence uses TRBV2 and TRBJ2-1; the D gene is not confidently resolved. The source of this sequence is a human donor with glioblastoma. Here is the DNA: TGTGCCAGCGGTTTTACTGGCTCCTACAATGAGCAGTTCTTC. Translated, this is CASGFTGSYNEQFF.